A single sample is the source of the 9 T cell receptor beta chains below, sequenced in a study of blood T cell repertoires in COVID-19. TCRdb keeps only in-frame clones here, not all; method: immunoSEQ multiplex PCR. Found here are a few hundred thousand clones, approximately 86% of them singletons; the top ten hold around 3.1%. Sequenced: peripheral blood. Receptors originate from a man in his sixties with acute or convalescent COVID-19.

This clone was seen once. V usage is TRBV27 and J usage is TRBJ1-5, with 7 nucleotides matching TRBD1. Trimming cost V 2 bases and J 4 bases; bases outside gene matches: 2. Germline V lookup: CDR1 MNHEY, CDR2 SMNVEV (reference sequence). CDR3 length: 14 amino acids. CDR3 amino acids: CASSLDRVNQPQHF. In DNA form, the CDR3 reads TGTGCCAGCAGTTTAGACAGGGTAAATCAGCCCCAGCATTTT.

This clone came up once. This chain uses TRBV27 with TRBJ2-5, with D perhaps matching TRBD2 (6 bases). The ends were cut back, 1 base at V and 3 bases at J, with 9 bases in the middle. In germline, CDR1 is MNHEY, CDR2 SMNVEV (reference sequence). The length of the CDR3 is 14 residues. The CDR3 sequence: CASSLWGTEETQYF. The CDR3 nucleotides are TGTGCCAGCAGTTTATGGGGGACTGAAGAGACCCAGTACTTC.

The table lists this clone with a count of one. CDR3 sequence reads: CASEGGTMNTEAFF. The CDR3 bases are TGTGCCAGCGAAGGAGGCACCATGAACACTGAAGCTTTCTTT. V gene TRBV6-5 combines with J gene TRBJ1-1; unclear D gene. Germline V gene data show CDR1 as MNHEY and CDR2 as SVGAGI. The CDR3 contains 14 residues. Deletions cut 8 bases from V and 0 bases from J, with 13 bases between.

The chain uses TRBV18 and TRBJ1-6; D is unresolved. The V end was cut by 4 bases, the J end by 2 bases, with 12 bases between. Per germline, CDR1 KGHSH and CDR2 LQKENI. This CDR3 region has 16 residues. The CDR3: CASSQLIVTYNSPLHF. In DNA form, the CDR3 reads TGTGCCAGCTCACAGCTGATAGTCACCTATAATTCACCCCTCCACTTT.

The chain combines TRBV19 with TRBJ2-6; 12 bases match TRBD1. Germline V CDR1 and CDR2: LNHDA, SQIVND (reference sequence). Trimming removed 3 bases from V and 2 bases from J; junction bases left unmatched: 14. The CDR3 consists of 21 residues. In DNA, the CDR3 is TGTGCCAGTAGTATGGTTGGGGGACAGGGGGCGAAGAAAGCTGGGGCCAACGTCCTGACTTTC. Translation gives CASSMVGGQGAKKAGANVLTF.

The V gene is TRBV5-4, the J gene TRBJ2-7; 10 bases agree with TRBD1. Germline V gives CDR1 SGHNT, CDR2 YYREEE (reference sequence). The CDR3 contains 14 residues. The V and J ends lost 4 bases and 1 base, in that order; junction bases with no gene match: 2. The DNA of the CDR3 is TGTGCCAGCAGCAAGGACAGGGGGTCCTACGAGCAGTACTTC. It encodes CASSKDRGSYEQYF.

The sample holds one count of this clone. The chain combines TRBV5-1 with TRBJ1-6; tentative D call: TRBD1 (5 bases). This CDR3 contains 15 residues. Trimming removed 0 bases at V and 10 bases at J, with 14 bases between. Per the germline V gene, CDR1 is SGHRS and CDR2 is YFSETQ. CDR3 residues: CASSLGQGGGSPLHF. Here the CDR3 DNA reads TGCGCCAGCAGCTTGGGGCAGGGAGGAGGATCACCCCTCCACTTT.

The chain links TRBV5-1 to TRBJ1-2, with a weak D call TRBD1 (5 bases). V was trimmed by 4 bases and J by 5 bases, leaving 18 bases between them. The CDR3 has 15 amino acids. Germline V gene sequence: CDR1 SGHRS, CDR2 YFSETQ. In DNA form, the CDR3 reads TGCGCCAGCAGCCCCGACGGTCTAAGGGGTTATGGCTACACCTTC. This encodes CASSPDGLRGYGYTF.

This clone came up once. The rearrangement links TRBV19 to TRBJ2-6; TRBD1 matches 8 bases. The germline gives CDR1 LNHDA, CDR2 SQIVND (reference sequence). The trim removed 1 base at V and 0 bases at J, leaving 2 bases unmatched. CDR3 length: 17 residues. The CDR3 reads CASSIAGTGSGANVLTF. CDR3 DNA sequence: TGTGCCAGTAGTATAGCCGGGACAGGCTCTGGGGCCAACGTCCTGACTTTC. The full variable domain, completed using reference TRBV19 and TRBJ2-6, is DGGITQSPKYLFRKEGQNVTLSCEQNLNHDAMYWYRQDPGQGLRLIYYSQIVNDFQKGDIAEGYSVSREKKESFPLTVTSAQKNPTAFYLCASSIAGTGSGANVLTFGAGSRLTVL.